Each of the 7 T cell receptor beta chains below was sequenced from the same sample in a study of blood T cells in healthy people across ages. A sample-barcoded 5' primer and a J-beta primer mix were used in a second PCR of about 7 to 12 cycles. Using its own MiXCR run on the 5' RACE reads, TCRdb lists one record per CDR3 protein. The sample includes about 1.8 million distinct CDR3 sequences, approximately 50% of them seen just once. Sequences were obtained from blood. The receptors here all came from a woman aged 40 to 50 in good health.

Only a few counts were recorded for this clonotype. V and J are TRBV9 and TRBJ2-7, with D maybe TRBD2 (6 bases). With the DNA end fitting TRBJ2-5 better, the J assignment may be wrong. Looked up from germline, CDR1 is SGDLS and CDR2 is YYNGEE. CDR3 length: 14 amino acids. The CDR3 nucleotides are TGTGCCAGCAGCCCCCGGGACTTAAAGGGGACCCAGTACTTC. Protein: CASSPRDLKGTQYF.

This clonotype was recorded a few times. V and J are TRBV4-1 and TRBJ2-3; 8 bases are a match to TRBD1. The CDR3 contains 16 residues. Trimming removed 1 base from V and 0 bases from J; junction bases left unmatched: 3. Germline CDR1 reads MGHRA; CDR2 reads YSYEKL. CDR3 nucleotides: TGCGCCAGCAGCCAAGGAGGGGACAGGAGCACAGATACGCAGTATTTT. Encoded protein: CASSQGGDRSTDTQYF.

The gene calls are TRBV4-3 and TRBJ1-2, with D possibly TRBD1 on 5 matching bases. The CDR3 is 16 amino acids. Germline assignment: CDR1 LGHNA and CDR2 YSLEER. V lost 0 bases and J 7 bases, leaving 18 bases between the germline ends. The CDR3 sequence is CASSQDDPRGGGGYTF. CDR3 sequence (DNA): TGCGCCAGCAGCCAAGATGACCCACGGGGGGGAGGTGGCTACACCTTC.

As regards this clonotype: One end of the junction does not line up with germline, which may come from a read error. The rearrangement links TRBV20-1 to TRBJ2-3; 10 positions agree with TRBD2. There are 18 residues in the CDR3. Germline CDR1 reads DFQATT; CDR2 reads SNEGSKA (reference sequence). DNA of the CDR3: TGCGGTGCTAGAGGTCCCTTAGCGGGGGGACCCAGCACAGATACGCAGTATTTT. This encodes CGARGPLAGGPSTDTQYF.

The V call is TRBV7-8, the J call TRBJ1-1; D might be TRBD1 (5 bases). The CDR3 consists of 16 residues. Germline lookup yields CDR1 SGHVS and CDR2 FQNEAQ. Trimming took 5 bases from V and 8 from J, leaving 24 bases between them. CDR3 sequence: CASSPPLGRPPIEAFF. The CDR3 DNA is TGTGCCAGCAGCCCCCCACTGGGGCGCCCACCCATAGAAGCTTTCTTT.

This clonotype was seen a single time. The rearrangement joins TRBV28 to TRBJ2-3, with 9 positions matching TRBD2. CDR1 and CDR2 (germline): MDHEN, SYDVKM. The length of the CDR3 is 18 residues. V trimming: 5 bases; J trimming: 1 base; junction bases outside the gene matches: 13. The CDR3 nucleotides are TGTGCCAGCAGTCTAACCTCCGGGACTAGCATCGGCACAGATACGCAGTATTTT. It is translated as CASSLTSGTSIGTDTQYF.

The CDR3 is CASSFSAGTYNEQFF. CDR3 nucleotides: TGTGCCAGCAGCTTCTCAGCGGGGACCTACAATGAGCAGTTCTTC. The genes are TRBV11-2 and TRBJ2-1, with TRBD2 matching 7 bases. The germline CDR1 and CDR2 sequences are SGHAT and FQNNGV. The CDR3 extends over 15 amino acids. V gave up 3 bases and J gave up 2 bases; unmatched junction bases: 4.